The present T cell receptor (beta chain) was sequenced within a study of shared clonotypes between healthy human individuals. Germline lookup yields CDR1 MNHEY and CDR2 SVGAGI. V trimming: 6 bases; J trimming: 7 bases; junction bases outside the gene matches: 3. The length of the CDR3 is 14 residues. Study results and limitations: Despite large depth, rarefaction showed incomplete sorted-subset sequencing.

Comment on this clone: The antigen is not known. In the same sample, other DNA sequences code for this CDR3.

Clones were sequenced by immunoSEQ multiplex PCR, and TCRdb holds only the in-frame ones, with some missing. The data contain under 2,500,000 clones, 90% to 96% of them singletons. Splitting of CD4+ cells produced CD45RA+ naive and CD45RA-negative memory subsets. Material for sequencing was naive CD4+ T cells sorted from blood. Subset in this sample: CD45RA+ positively selected. The V gene is TRBV6-5, the J gene TRBJ1-6; TRBD1 agrees at 10 bases. The TCR was taken from a man aged 18 to 30 in good health. The CDR3 loop is CASSRDRGNSPLHF. DNA of the CDR3: TGTGCCAGCAGCCGGGACAGGGGCAATTCACCCCTCCACTTT.